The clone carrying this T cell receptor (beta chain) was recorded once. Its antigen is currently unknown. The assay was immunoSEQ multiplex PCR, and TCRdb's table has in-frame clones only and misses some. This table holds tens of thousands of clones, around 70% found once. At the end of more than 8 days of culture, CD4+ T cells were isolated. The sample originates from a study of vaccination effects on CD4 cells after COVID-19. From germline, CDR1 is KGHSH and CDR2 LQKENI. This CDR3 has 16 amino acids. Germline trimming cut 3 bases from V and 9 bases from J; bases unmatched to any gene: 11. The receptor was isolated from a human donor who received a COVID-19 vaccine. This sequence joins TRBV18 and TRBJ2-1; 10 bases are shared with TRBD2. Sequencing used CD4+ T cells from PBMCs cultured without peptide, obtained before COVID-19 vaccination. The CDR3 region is CASSPLASGSNGEQFF. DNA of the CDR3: TGTGCCAGCTCACCTTTGGCTAGCGGGAGTAACGGTGAGCAGTTCTTC.